What follows describes a single TCR beta chain. This CDR3 has 15 amino acids. Germline V CDR1 and CDR2: SNHLY, FYNNEI. V gave up 3 bases and J gave up 0 bases, with 9 bases separating them. TCRdb recomputed calls from the RT-PCR reads with MiXCR, one row per CDR3 protein. The table shows 920,000 or so distinct CDR3 sequences, with around 17% occurring only once. This sample is drawn from a study of patients and donors after allogeneic stem cell transplantation. The sequencing sample was made of blood, either unsorted or a sorted T cell fraction (not recorded which). The TCR was taken from a human donor who was either an allogeneic HSCT recipient or a stem cell or donor lymphocyte infusion donor (not recorded which). It is not recorded whose cells these are; they may come from a transplant donor. J is TRBJ2-1 and V is TRBV2, with D tentatively TRBD1 or TRBD2 (5 bases each). Here the CDR3 DNA reads TGTGCCAGCAGTGAGTCGGGGACCTCCTACAATGAGCAGTTCTTC. As protein: CASSESGTSYNEQFF.